The next 9 T cell receptor beta chains were all read from a single sample in a study of blood T cells in healthy people across ages. Then a second PCR, running roughly 7 to 11 cycles, was carried out with a sample-barcoded 5' primer and a J-beta primer mix. One entry per CDR3 protein, called by TCRdb with MiXCR from the 5' RACE reads. The sample lists 550,000 to 700,000 distinct CDR3 sequences, about 26% occurring once. The sample was blood. The receptors were gathered from a woman between 70 and 85 years old in good health.

V is TRBV6-2 or TRBV6-3 and J is TRBJ2-5; the match to TRBD2 covers 8 bases. The CDR3 consists of 17 residues. Germline V gene data show CDR1 as MNHEY and CDR2 as SVGEGT. The V and J ends lost 0 bases and 1 base, in that order; junction bases with no gene match: 7. The CDR3 nucleotides are TGTGCCAGCAGTTACTCGACCCTAGCGGGTAGCCAAGAGACCCAGTACTTC. This codes for CASSYSTLAGSQETQYF.

In this sample, this clonotype turned up many times. This chain links TRBV6-1 with TRBJ2-3; D is ambiguous. The ends were cut back, 1 base at V and 0 bases at J, with 11 bases in the middle. The V gene's germline CDR1 is MNHNS and CDR2 SASEGT. The CDR3 is 16 amino acids. CDR3: CASSEEFFGSTDTQYF. In nucleotides, the CDR3 is TGTGCCAGCAGTGAAGAGTTTTTTGGGAGCACAGATACGCAGTATTTT.

The genes are TRBV7-2 and TRBJ2-5; D ambiguous. The closer fit of TRBJ2-1 to the DNA end suggests the J call may be wrong. Germline values: CDR1 SGHTA, CDR2 FQGNSA. The CDR3 totals 14 residues. The CDR3 here is CASSLALTRNEQFF. The CDR3 DNA reads as TGTGCCAGCAGCTTAGCGTTGACTCGCAATGAGCAGTTCTTC.

This clonotype was seen more than once but under ten times. The chain employs TRBV3-1 and TRBJ2-3, with D unclear. Per the germline V gene, CDR1 is LGHDT and CDR2 is YNNKEL (reference sequence). The CDR3 contains 16 residues. Trimming cost V 0 bases and J 3 bases, with 13 bases left between them. CDR3 amino acids: CASSQESGFGTDTQYF. Here the CDR3 DNA reads TGTGCCAGCAGCCAAGAATCCGGATTTGGGACAGATACGCAGTATTTT.

In its sample, this clonotype was seen a few times. The chain recombines TRBV6-2 or TRBV6-3 with TRBJ2-5; 7 positions match TRBD2. Germline CDR1 MNHEY, CDR2 SVGEGT. There are 13 residues in the CDR3. V shed 5 bases and J 6 bases; nucleotides not matched to a gene: 6. CDR3: CASSMTGTKTQYF. The DNA for the CDR3 is TGTGCCAGCAGTATGACCGGGACTAAGACCCAGTACTTC.

This clonotype has a handful of counts. The chain is built from TRBV24-1 and TRBJ2-6; D is ambiguous. The CDR3 has 16 residues. From germline, CDR1 is KGHDR and CDR2 SFDVKD. Between the trimmed V and J ends, which lost 5 bases and 0 bases, there was a span of 10 bases. The CDR3 reads CATSARVRSGANVLTF. DNA of the CDR3: TGTGCCACCAGTGCCCGAGTCCGCTCTGGGGCCAACGTCCTGACTTTC.

The chain couples TRBV27 to TRBJ1-2; weak D call: TRBD1 (5 bases). Looked up from germline, CDR1 is MNHEY and CDR2 is SMNVEV (reference sequence). V dropped 1 base and J dropped 2 bases, with 11 bases sitting between them. CDR3 length equals 15 residues. This CDR3 is CASSLFRGANYGYTF. CDR3 DNA sequence: TGTGCCAGCAGTTTATTTCGTGGGGCAAACTATGGCTACACCTTC.

V is TRBV7-8 and J is TRBJ2-1, with D perhaps TRBD1 (5 bases). CDR3 length: 14 amino acids. Germline V gives CDR1 SGHVS, CDR2 FQNEAQ. Trimming took off 5 bases at V and 10 bases at J, with 18 bases between the two ends. The CDR3 loop is CASSPMSGIWEQFF. The CDR3 region has the DNA TGTGCCAGCAGCCCCATGTCAGGGATATGGGAGCAGTTCTTC.

This clonotype was detected only a few times. The rearrangement joins TRBV6-6 to TRBJ2-7, with 8 bases lining up with TRBD1. After removal of 1 base from V and 5 bases from J, the junction contained 10 bases not matched to a gene. The V gene's germline CDR1 is MNHNY and CDR2 SVGAGI (reference sequence). This CDR3 has 16 amino acids. The CDR3 region has the DNA TGTGCCAGCAGTTACTTCGTACAGGGGGGCGAGAACGAGCAGTACTTC. Protein sequence: CASSYFVQGGENEQYF.